These 26 T cell receptor beta chains share one sample of origin, sequenced in a study of cytomegalovirus exposure and HLA in healthy donors. The primer mix had 60 Vbeta and 13 Jbeta primers. Sequenced by immunoSEQ multiplex PCR; TCRdb stores in-frame clones only, minus some. The sample has about 110,000 clones; about 76% are singletons. Sequencing used PBMCs. These receptors originate from a young man in good health and CMV-seropositive.

The genes are TRBV21-1 and TRBJ1-1; the table names TRBD1, a call not compared with the DNA. TRBV21-1 is given as a pseudogene. This CDR3 contains 13 residues. The CDR3 sequence: CASSKRGPTEAFF. Here the CDR3 DNA reads TGTGCCAGCAGCAAAAGGGGGCCCACTGAAGCTTTCTTT.

The chain recombines TRBV27 with TRBJ2-5; maybe TRBD1 (6 bases). Germline V gene data show CDR1 as MNHEY and CDR2 as SMNVEV (reference sequence). The CDR3 spans 13 residues. V was trimmed by 4 bases and J by 2 bases, leaving 8 bases between them. Written as DNA, the CDR3 is TGTGCCAGCAGTTGGACAGTACAAGAGACCCAGTACTTC. It codes for CASSWTVQETQYF.

The V gene is TRBV7-2, the J gene TRBJ2-5, with D hard to call. The germline V gene has CDR1 SGHTA and CDR2 FQGNSA. V was clipped by 4 bases and J by 7 bases, with 10 bases between them. The CDR3 totals 12 residues. The CDR3 is CASSSLTRTQYF. In DNA, the CDR3 is TGTGCCAGCAGCTCCCTAACGAGGACCCAGTACTTC.

The chain uses TRBV6-1 and TRBJ2-7, with D uncertain. V lost 5 bases, J lost 5 bases, and 10 bases lay in between. Germline CDR1 is MNHNS and CDR2 is SASEGT. The CDR3 runs to 12 residues. CDR3 protein: CASSHGWNEQYF. The CDR3, as DNA: TGTGCCAGCAGTCACGGGTGGAACGAGCAGTACTTC.

V gene TRBV9 combines with J gene TRBJ2-3, with 9 bases that match TRBD2. The trim removed 0 bases at V and 1 base at J, leaving 15 bases unmatched. Germline V gives CDR1 SGDLS, CDR2 YYNGEE. CDR3 size: 20 residues. The chain's CDR3 is CASSVAERPSGALRTDTQYF. CDR3 sequence (DNA): TGTGCCAGCAGCGTAGCTGAGCGGCCTAGCGGGGCGCTTCGCACAGATACGCAGTATTTT.

This chain joins TRBV4-1 and TRBJ1-3, with 7 bases fitting TRBD1. Germline loops: CDR1 MGHRA, CDR2 YSYEKL. V lost 2 bases and J lost 7; bases outside the gene matches: 8. CDR3 length: 15 residues. CDR3: CASSQSGTGVNTIYF. CDR3 DNA sequence: TGCGCCAGCAGCCAAAGCGGAACAGGGGTGAACACCATATATTTT.

The genes are TRBV23-1 and TRBJ1-4; a weak D match, TRBD1 (6 bases). TRBV23-1 is labeled an ORF, and its function is uncertain. This CDR3 is built from 17 residues. V shed 2 bases and J shed 2 bases, with 15 bases lying between them. The CDR3, as DNA: TGCGCCAGCAGTCAACGAGGGACACGGACCACTAATGAAAAACTGTTTTTT. This encodes CASSQRGTRTTNEKLFF.

The chain is built from TRBV5-6 and TRBJ1-3; no clear D gene. CDR1 is SGHDT, CDR2 YYEEEE, per germline. V gave up 0 bases and J gave up 0 bases, with 7 bases separating them. The CDR3 covers 15 residues. The CDR3 here is CASSLAAVSGNTIYF. CDR3 sequence (DNA): TGTGCCAGCAGCTTGGCGGCGGTCTCTGGAAACACCATATATTTT.

The V gene is TRBV28, the J gene TRBJ1-2; D remains ambiguous. The V end lost 3 bases, the J end lost 4 bases, and 9 bases lay between the germline ends. CDR3 length equals 13 residues. Germline V gene data show CDR1 as MDHEN and CDR2 as SYDVKM. The DNA of the CDR3 is TGTGCCAGCAGTTTCTCGGCAGGCTATGGCTACACCTTC. It codes for CASSFSAGYGYTF.

V and J are TRBV28 and TRBJ1-5; D may be TRBD1 (6 bases). The germline V and J ends were trimmed by 7 bases and 6 bases, with 16 bases remaining between them. This CDR3 has 14 residues. Germline CDR1 is MDHEN and CDR2 is SYDVKM. DNA for the CDR3: TGTGCCAGCAACCCTCGGATGGGGGCTCAGCCCCAGCATTTT. Residues: CASNPRMGAQPQHF.

This clone has a handful of counts. This chain links TRBV7-2 with TRBJ2-7; the D gene is possibly TRBD1 (5 bases). V was clipped by 5 bases and J by 1 base, with 9 bases between them. CDR1 and CDR2 (germline): SGHTA, FQGNSA. This CDR3 region has 13 residues. For the CDR3, the DNA is TGTGCCAGCAGCCACAGGAATTCCTACGAGCAGTACTTC. Amino acids: CASSHRNSYEQYF.

The genes are TRBV4-2 and TRBJ2-2; TRBD2 matches at 12 bases. Germline trimming cut 4 bases from V and 4 bases from J; bases unmatched to any gene: 7. CDR3 length: 17 residues. The germline V gene encodes CDR1 LGHNA and CDR2 YNFKEQ. The CDR3 nucleotides read TGTGCCAGCAGCCTCCCTAGCGGGGGGGCGGGCACCGGGGAGCTGTTTTTT. This encodes CASSLPSGGAGTGELFF.

The V and J genes are TRBV7-3 and TRBJ2-2, with D maybe TRBD2 (6 bases). V was cut by 3 bases and J by 6 bases, with 14 bases left in between. Per germline, CDR1 SGHTA and CDR2 FQGTGA. The CDR3 is 15 residues long. In DNA, the CDR3 is TGTGCCAGCAGCTTGGCGGGGAATGGGGCCGGGGAGCTGTTTTTT. Its protein product is CASSLAGNGAGELFF.

The V and J genes are TRBV2 and TRBJ2-7, with TRBD1 matching over 10 bases. Germline trimming cut 3 bases from V and 2 bases from J; bases unmatched to any gene: 1. The germline V gene encodes CDR1 SNHLY and CDR2 FYNNEI. The CDR3 totals 14 residues. Here the CDR3 reads CASSEGQGTYEQYF. CDR3 in DNA: TGTGCCAGCAGTGAGGGACAGGGGACCTACGAGCAGTACTTC. The variable domain in full, completed from reference TRBV2 and TRBJ2-7, reads EPEVTQTPSHQVTQMGQEVILRCVPISNHLYFYWYRQILGQKVEFLVSFYNNEISEKSEIFDDQFSVERPDGSNFTLKIRSTKLEDSAMYFCASSEGQGTYEQYFGPGTRLTVT.

V gene TRBV9 combines with J gene TRBJ2-7; TRBD2 matches at 7 bases. Germline CDR1 is SGDLS and CDR2 is YYNGEE. This CDR3 is 15 amino acids long. V trimming: 2 bases; J trimming: 0 bases; junction bases outside the gene matches: 5. This chain's CDR3 is CASSVGVAGSYEQYF. The CDR3 DNA reads TGTGCCAGCAGCGTGGGGGTAGCGGGCTCCTACGAGCAGTACTTC.

This clone was picked up a small number of times. The chain carries TRBV10-1 and TRBJ1-1; 7 bases agree with TRBD1. Germline CDR1 is WNHNN and CDR2 is SYGVQD (reference sequence). The CDR3 spans 13 residues. The trim removed 3 bases at V and 4 bases at J, leaving 2 bases unmatched. The CDR3 here is CASSERQGTEAFF. As DNA, the CDR3 is TGCGCCAGCAGTGAAAGACAGGGCACTGAAGCTTTCTTT.

A few counts support this clone. The rearrangement joins TRBV5-1 to TRBJ1-1; D may be TRBD1 (5 bases). Trimming took off 5 bases at V and 4 bases at J, with 15 bases between the two ends. CDR1 SGHRS and CDR2 YFSETQ come from the germline V gene. This CDR3 contains 14 residues. CDR3: CASRSSQGGTEAFF. For the CDR3, the DNA is TGCGCCAGCAGGTCAAGCCAGGGAGGCACTGAAGCTTTCTTT. Using reference TRBV5-1 and TRBJ1-1 for the parts outside the CDR3, the full variable domain is KAGVTQTPRYLIKTRGQQVTLSCSPISGHRSVSWYQQTPGQGLQFLFEYFSETQRNKGNFPGRFSGRQFSNSRSEMNVSTLELGDSALYLCASRSSQGGTEAFFGQGTRLTVV.

The chain uses TRBV12-5 and TRBJ2-1; a weak D match, TRBD2 (6 bases). The CDR3 length is 13 residues. Germline V lookup: CDR1 LGHNT, CDR2 FRNRAP. Trimming took off 10 bases at V and 7 bases at J, with 17 bases between the two ends. The DNA for the CDR3 is TGTGCTAAGGGACGGGGGTCGGCAAATGAGCAGTTCTTC. Its translation is CAKGRGSANEQFF.

The rearrangement uses TRBV5-1 and TRBJ1-4, with D possibly being TRBD1 (5 bases). The V gene's germline CDR1 is SGHRS and CDR2 YFSETQ. Trimming removed 3 bases at V and 3 bases at J, with 12 bases between. The CDR3 contains 15 residues. Here the CDR3 DNA reads TGCGCCAGCAGCTGGGCTGGGGCGGCTAATGAAAAACTGTTTTTT. It yields the protein CASSWAGAANEKLFF.

The chain has TRBV4-2 and TRBJ2-2; 9 bases are shared with TRBD1. Germline V CDR1 and CDR2: LGHNA, YNFKEQ. After removal of 0 bases from V and 4 bases from J, the junction contained 12 bases not matched to a gene. The CDR3 extends over 19 amino acids. The CDR3 DNA is TGTGCCAGCAGCCAAGACTGGGCCGGACAGGGGAGGGTCACCGGGGAGCTGTTTTTT. Its translation: CASSQDWAGQGRVTGELFF.

The chain links TRBV10-3 to TRBJ2-5; weak D call: TRBD1 (5 bases). Deletions cut 5 bases from V and 2 bases from J, with 9 bases between. CDR1 is ENHRY and CDR2 is SYGVKD in the germline V gene. This CDR3 contains 13 residues. The CDR3 DNA reads TGTGCCATCAGTCAGGGTAGACAAGAGACCCAGTACTTC. It specifies CAISQGRQETQYF.

The rearrangement uses TRBV19 and TRBJ1-2; 10 bases fit TRBD1. CDR3 length: 14 residues. Germline V gene lookup returns CDR1 LNHDA and CDR2 SQIVND (reference sequence). J was trimmed by 4 bases and V by 5 bases; bases with no gene match: 4. As DNA, the CDR3 is TGTGCCAGTAGTGCGGGACAGGGGACCTATGGCTACACCTTC. Protein: CASSAGQGTYGYTF.

J is TRBJ2-5 and V is TRBV19, with 9 bases aligning to TRBD2. Trimming at V came to 10 bases and at J to 5 bases, leaving 11 bases not matched to a gene. The germline V gene encodes CDR1 LNHDA and CDR2 SQIVND (reference sequence). This CDR3 contains 14 residues. CDR3 region: CATSPAGGAETQYF. The CDR3, as DNA: TGTGCCACCTCCCCCGCGGGGGGGGCGGAGACCCAGTACTTC.

The sample holds one count of this clone. The gene calls are TRBV7-7 and TRBJ1-5, with TRBD1 identical over 8 bases. V was clipped by 5 bases and J by 5 bases; unmatched bases: 2. The germline CDR1 and CDR2 sequences are SSHAT and FNYEAQ (reference sequence). The CDR3 extends over 13 amino acids. This CDR3 reads CASSPDRDQPQHF. The CDR3 DNA is TGTGCCAGCAGCCCGGACAGGGATCAGCCCCAGCATTTT.

V usage is TRBV19 and J usage is TRBJ1-5; 11 bases match TRBD1. The CDR3 contains 15 residues. Per germline, CDR1 LNHDA and CDR2 SQIVND (reference sequence). V dropped 5 bases and J dropped 7; count of bases not matched to a gene: 7. This CDR3 is CASSSTGTGGQPQHF. The CDR3 region has the DNA TGTGCCAGTAGTTCGACCGGGACAGGGGGACAGCCCCAGCATTTT.

The V gene is TRBV6-1, the J gene TRBJ2-1; unclear D gene. Trimming took off 1 base at V and 1 base at J, with 5 bases between the two ends. There are 14 residues in the CDR3. The germline gives CDR1 MNHNS, CDR2 SASEGT. This CDR3 reads CASSEVGSYNEQFF. For the CDR3, the DNA is TGTGCCAGCAGTGAAGTCGGGTCCTACAATGAGCAGTTCTTC.